This TCR beta chain was sequenced for a study of ipilimumab plus nivolumab after autologous stem cell transplantation. About the study: Patients received a median of roughly five ipilimumab and 8 or 9 nivolumab doses. Both relapsed and primary refractory DLBCL were included.

V lost 2 bases and J lost 4, with 11 bases in between. CDR3 length: 14 residues. Germline CDR1 and CDR2: KGHSH and LQKENI. Libraries were prepared by immunoSEQ multiplex PCR; TCRdb keeps only in-frame clonotypes and omits some of them. The table has some 15,000 clones, 80% to 85% seen once. Starting 14 to 28 days after autologous transplant, ipilimumab 1 mg/kg was given. This sequence was found in a male donor with diffuse large B-cell lymphoma. Sequencing used PBMCs, obtained in a trial of ipilimumab plus nivolumab as post-transplant consolidation. V usage is TRBV18 and J usage is TRBJ1-2; perhaps TRBD1 as D (5 bases). The CDR3, as DNA: TGTGCCAGCTCACCATCCGACAGATCCTATGGCTACACCTTC. It specifies CASSPSDRSYGYTF.